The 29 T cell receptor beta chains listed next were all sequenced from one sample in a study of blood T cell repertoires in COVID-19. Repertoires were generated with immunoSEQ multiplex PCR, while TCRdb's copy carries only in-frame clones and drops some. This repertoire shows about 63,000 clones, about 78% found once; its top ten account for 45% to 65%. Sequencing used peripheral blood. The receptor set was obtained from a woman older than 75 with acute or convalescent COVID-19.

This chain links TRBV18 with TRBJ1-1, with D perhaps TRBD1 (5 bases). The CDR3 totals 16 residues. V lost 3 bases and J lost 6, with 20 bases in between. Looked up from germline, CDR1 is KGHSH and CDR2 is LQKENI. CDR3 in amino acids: CASSPSTAGGGAEAFF. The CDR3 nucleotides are TGTGCCAGCTCACCGTCGACGGCGGGGGGTGGGGCTGAAGCTTTCTTT.

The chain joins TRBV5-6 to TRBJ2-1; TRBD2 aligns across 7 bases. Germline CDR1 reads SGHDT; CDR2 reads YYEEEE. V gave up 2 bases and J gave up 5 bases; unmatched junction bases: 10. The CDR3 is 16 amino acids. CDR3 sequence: CASSLAARTRNNEQFF. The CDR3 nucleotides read TGTGCCAGCAGCTTAGCAGCCAGGACTAGGAACAATGAGCAGTTCTTC. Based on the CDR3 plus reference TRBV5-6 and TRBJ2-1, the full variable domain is DAGVTQSPTHLIKTRGQQVTLRCSPKSGHDTVSWYQQALGQGPQFIFQYYEEEERQRGNFPDRFSGHQFPNYSSELNVNALLLGDSALYLCASSLAARTRNNEQFFGPGTRLTVL.

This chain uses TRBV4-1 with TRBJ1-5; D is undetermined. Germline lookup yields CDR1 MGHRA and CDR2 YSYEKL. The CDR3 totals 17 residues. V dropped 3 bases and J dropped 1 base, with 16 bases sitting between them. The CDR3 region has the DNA TGCGCCAGCAGCCAGGCCGCTGGGCTCCAAAGCAATCAGCCCCAGCATTTT. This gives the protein CASSQAAGLQSNQPQHF.

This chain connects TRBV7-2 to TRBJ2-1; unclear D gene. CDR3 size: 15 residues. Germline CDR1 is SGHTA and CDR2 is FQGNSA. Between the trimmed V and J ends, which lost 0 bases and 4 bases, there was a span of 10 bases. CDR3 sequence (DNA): TGTGCCAGCAGCTTAGCCGGTGCTGGTTACAATGAGCAGTTCTTC. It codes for CASSLAGAGYNEQFF.

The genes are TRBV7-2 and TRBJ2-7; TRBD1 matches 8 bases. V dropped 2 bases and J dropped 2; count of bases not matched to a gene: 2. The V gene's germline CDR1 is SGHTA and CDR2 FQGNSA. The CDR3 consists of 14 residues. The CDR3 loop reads CASSLWTGPYEQYF. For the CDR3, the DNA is TGTGCCAGCAGCTTATGGACAGGGCCCTACGAGCAGTACTTC.

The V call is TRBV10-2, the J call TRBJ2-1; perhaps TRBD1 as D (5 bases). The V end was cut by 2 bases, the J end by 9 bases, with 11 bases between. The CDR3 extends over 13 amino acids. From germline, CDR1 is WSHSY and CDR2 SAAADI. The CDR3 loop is CASSETNRFEQFF. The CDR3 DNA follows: TGCGCCAGCAGTGAGACAAACAGGTTTGAGCAGTTCTTC.

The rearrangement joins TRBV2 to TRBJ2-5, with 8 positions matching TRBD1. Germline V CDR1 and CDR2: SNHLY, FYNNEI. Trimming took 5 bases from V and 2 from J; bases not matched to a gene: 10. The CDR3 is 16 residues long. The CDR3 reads CASSYQGALNQETQYF. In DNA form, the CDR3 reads TGTGCCAGCAGTTACCAGGGGGCGCTTAATCAAGAGACCCAGTACTTC. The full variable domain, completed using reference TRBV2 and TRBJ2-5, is EPEVTQTPSHQVTQMGQEVILRCVPISNHLYFYWYRQILGQKVEFLVSFYNNEISEKSEIFDDQFSVERPDGSNFTLKIRSTKLEDSAMYFCASSYQGALNQETQYFGPGTRLLVL.

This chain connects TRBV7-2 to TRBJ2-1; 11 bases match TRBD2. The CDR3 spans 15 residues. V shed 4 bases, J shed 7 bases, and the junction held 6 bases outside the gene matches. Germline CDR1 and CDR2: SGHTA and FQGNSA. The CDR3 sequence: CASSYPGLAENEQFF. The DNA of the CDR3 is TGTGCCAGCAGCTACCCGGGACTAGCGGAAAATGAGCAGTTCTTC.

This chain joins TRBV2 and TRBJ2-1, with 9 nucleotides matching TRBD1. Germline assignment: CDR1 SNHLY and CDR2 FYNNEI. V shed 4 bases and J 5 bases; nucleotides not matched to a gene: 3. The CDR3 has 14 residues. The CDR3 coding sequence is TGTGCCAGCAGTGGGACAGGGGATAACAATGAGCAGTTCTTC. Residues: CASSGTGDNNEQFF.

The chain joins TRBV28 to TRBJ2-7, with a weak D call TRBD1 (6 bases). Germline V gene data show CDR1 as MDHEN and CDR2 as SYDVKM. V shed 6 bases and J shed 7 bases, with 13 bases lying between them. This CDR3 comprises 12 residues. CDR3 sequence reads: CASRSQGREQYF. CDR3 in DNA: TGTGCCAGCAGGTCGCAGGGGCGGGAGCAGTACTTC.

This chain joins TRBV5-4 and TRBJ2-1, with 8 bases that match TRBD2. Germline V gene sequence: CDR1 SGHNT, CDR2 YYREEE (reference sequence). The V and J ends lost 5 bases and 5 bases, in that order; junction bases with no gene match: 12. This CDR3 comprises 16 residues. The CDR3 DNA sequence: TGTGCCAGCAGTGGTTGGCGGGGGGAATACCACAATGAGCAGTTCTTC. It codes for CASSGWRGEYHNEQFF.

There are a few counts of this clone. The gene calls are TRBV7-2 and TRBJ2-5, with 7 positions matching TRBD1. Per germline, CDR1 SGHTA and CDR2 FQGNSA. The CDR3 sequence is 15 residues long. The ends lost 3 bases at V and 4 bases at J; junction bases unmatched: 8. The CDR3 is CASSFTGTERETQYF. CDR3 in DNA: TGTGCCAGCAGCTTCACCGGGACAGAGAGAGAGACCCAGTACTTC.

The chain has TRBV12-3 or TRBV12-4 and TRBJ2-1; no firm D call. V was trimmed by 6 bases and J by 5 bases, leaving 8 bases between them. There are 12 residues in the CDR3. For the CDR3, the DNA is TGTGCCAGCAGCCGAACACACAATGAGCAGTTCTTC. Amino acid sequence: CASSRTHNEQFF.

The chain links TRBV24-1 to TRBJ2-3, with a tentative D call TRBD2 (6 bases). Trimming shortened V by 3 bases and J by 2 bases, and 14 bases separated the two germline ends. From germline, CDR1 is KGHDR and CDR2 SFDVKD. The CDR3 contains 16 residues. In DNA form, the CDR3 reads TGTGCCACCAGTGATCCGGGGGAGCGTAACACAGATACGCAGTATTTT. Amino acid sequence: CATSDPGERNTDTQYF.

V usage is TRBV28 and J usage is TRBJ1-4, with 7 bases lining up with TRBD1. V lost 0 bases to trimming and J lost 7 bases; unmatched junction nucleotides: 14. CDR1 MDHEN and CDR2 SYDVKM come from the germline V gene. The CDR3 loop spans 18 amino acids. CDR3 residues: CASSLWGDSPTIFEKLFF. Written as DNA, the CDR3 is TGTGCCAGCAGTTTATGGGGGGACAGCCCCACTATCTTTGAAAAACTGTTTTTT.

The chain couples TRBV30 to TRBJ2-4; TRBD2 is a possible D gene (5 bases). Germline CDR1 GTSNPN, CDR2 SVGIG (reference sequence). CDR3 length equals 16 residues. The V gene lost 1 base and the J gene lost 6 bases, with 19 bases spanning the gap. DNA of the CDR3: TGTGCCTGGAGTGCCTTGTGGGGTAGGAGGAGAAACATTCAGTACTTC. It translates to CAWSALWGRRRNIQYF.

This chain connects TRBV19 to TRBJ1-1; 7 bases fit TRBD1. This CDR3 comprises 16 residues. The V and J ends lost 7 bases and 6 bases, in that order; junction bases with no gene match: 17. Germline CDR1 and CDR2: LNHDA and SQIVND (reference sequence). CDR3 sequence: CASTLTGVGLKAEAFF. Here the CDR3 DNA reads TGTGCCAGTACCCTCACAGGGGTCGGCTTAAAGGCTGAAGCTTTCTTT.

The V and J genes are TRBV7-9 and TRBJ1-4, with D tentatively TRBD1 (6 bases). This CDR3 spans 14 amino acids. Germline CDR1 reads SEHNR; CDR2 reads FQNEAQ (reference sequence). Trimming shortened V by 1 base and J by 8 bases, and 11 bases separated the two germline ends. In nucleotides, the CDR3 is TGTGCCAGCAGCTTAGGACAGGCCCTAGAAAAACTGTTTTTT. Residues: CASSLGQALEKLFF.

The DNA for the CDR3 is TGTGCCAGCAGCGTGCCCGGACTAGCGGGAGGGCCGGGGGGATCCTACAATGAGCAGTTCTTC. Its translation: CASSVPGLAGGPGGSYNEQFF. This sequence joins TRBV9 and TRBJ2-1, with TRBD2 matching over 15 bases. Germline lookup yields CDR1 SGDLS and CDR2 YYNGEE. Trimming took 2 bases from V and 1 from J; bases not matched to a gene: 13. This CDR3 has 21 residues.

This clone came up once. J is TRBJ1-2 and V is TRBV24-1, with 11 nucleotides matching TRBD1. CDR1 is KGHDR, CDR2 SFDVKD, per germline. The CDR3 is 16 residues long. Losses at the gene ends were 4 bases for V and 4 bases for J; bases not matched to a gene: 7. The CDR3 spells CATSDPRTGGVYGYTF. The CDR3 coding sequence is TGTGCCACCAGTGACCCTAGGACAGGGGGCGTCTATGGCTACACCTTC.

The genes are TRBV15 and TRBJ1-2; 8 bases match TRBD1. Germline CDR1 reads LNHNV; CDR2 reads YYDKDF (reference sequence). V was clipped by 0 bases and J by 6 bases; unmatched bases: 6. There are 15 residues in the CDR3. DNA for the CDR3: TGTGCCACCAGCAGAGAGGTGGACAGGGTGGATGGCTACACCTTC. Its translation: CATSREVDRVDGYTF.

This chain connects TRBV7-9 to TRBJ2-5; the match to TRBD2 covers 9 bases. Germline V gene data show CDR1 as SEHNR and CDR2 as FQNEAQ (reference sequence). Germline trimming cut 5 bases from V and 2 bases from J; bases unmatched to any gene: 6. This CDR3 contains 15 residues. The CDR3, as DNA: TGTGCCAGCAGCCAGGCCCTAGCGGGACAAGAGACCCAGTACTTC. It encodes CASSQALAGQETQYF.

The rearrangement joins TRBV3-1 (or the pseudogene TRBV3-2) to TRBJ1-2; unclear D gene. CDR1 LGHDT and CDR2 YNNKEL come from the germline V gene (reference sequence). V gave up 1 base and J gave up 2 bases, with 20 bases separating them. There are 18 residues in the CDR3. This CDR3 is CASSQVARRSAKNYGYTF. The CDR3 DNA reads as TGTGCCAGCAGCCAAGTAGCCCGGCGCTCGGCGAAAAACTATGGCTACACCTTC.

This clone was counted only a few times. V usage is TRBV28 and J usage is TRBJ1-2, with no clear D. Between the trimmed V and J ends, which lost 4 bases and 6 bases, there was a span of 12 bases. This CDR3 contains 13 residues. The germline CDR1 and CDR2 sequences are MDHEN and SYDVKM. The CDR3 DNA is TGTGCCAGCAGTTATGGTGTCAGTAATGGCTACACCTTC. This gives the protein CASSYGVSNGYTF.

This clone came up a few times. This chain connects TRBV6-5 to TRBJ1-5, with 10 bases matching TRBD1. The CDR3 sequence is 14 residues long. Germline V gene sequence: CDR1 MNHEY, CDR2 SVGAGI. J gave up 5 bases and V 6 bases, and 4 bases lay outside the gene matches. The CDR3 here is CASSETGGDQPQHF. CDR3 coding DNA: TGTGCCAGCAGCGAGACAGGGGGCGATCAGCCCCAGCATTTT.

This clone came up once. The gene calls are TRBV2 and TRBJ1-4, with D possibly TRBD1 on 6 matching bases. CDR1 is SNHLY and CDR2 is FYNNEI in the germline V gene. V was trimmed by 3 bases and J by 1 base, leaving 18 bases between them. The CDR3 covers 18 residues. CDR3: CASSDIGLPDRTNEKLFF. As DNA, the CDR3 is TGTGCCAGCAGTGATATCGGCTTACCGGACAGAACTAATGAAAAACTGTTTTTT.

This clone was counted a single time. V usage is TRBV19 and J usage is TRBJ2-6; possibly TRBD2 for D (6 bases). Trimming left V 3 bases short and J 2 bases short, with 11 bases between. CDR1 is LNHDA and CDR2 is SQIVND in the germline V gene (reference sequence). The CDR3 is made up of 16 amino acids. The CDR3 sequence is CASSMAAGPGANVLTF. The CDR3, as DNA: TGTGCCAGTAGTATGGCTGCGGGACCTGGGGCCAACGTCCTGACTTTC.

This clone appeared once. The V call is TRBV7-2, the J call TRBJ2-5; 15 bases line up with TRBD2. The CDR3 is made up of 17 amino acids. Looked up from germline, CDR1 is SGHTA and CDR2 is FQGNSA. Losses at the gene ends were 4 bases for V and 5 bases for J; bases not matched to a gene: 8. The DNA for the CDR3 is TGTGCCAGCAGCTCCGGACTAGCGGGAGGGGTAGGGGAGACCCAGTACTTC. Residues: CASSSGLAGGVGETQYF.

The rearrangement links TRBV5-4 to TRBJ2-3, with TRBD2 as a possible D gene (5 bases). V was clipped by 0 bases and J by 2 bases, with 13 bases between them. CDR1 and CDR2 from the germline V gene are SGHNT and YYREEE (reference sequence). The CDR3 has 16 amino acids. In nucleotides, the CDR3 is TGTGCCAGCAGCTTGGCGGCGGGCCTATACACAGATACGCAGTATTTT. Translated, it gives CASSLAAGLYTDTQYF.